The table lists the clone carrying this T cell receptor (beta chain) with a few counts. The antigen remains unidentified. Sampling of bone marrow took place during active disease in every patient. The data belong to a study of read filtering for tumor transcriptome and immune sequencing. About the study: Among patients, approximately 16 were male and about 15 female, aged roughly 45 to 85 (mean roughly 63). Study-wide points: This fraction held mixed bone marrow immune cells after CD138-negative sorting. Correlation between methods rose after single-read clonotypes were removed.

This library used roughly 430 ng RNA and molecular barcoded adaptors spanning alpha/delta and beta/gamma chains. Each CDR3 protein is one row after TCRdb ran MiXCR on the reads. The sample includes under 30,000 distinct CDR3 sequences, around a fifth seen only once; the top ten take 40% to 55%. The clonotype was recovered from a donor at least 40 years old with multiple myeloma. The sequencing sample was made of a population of CD138-negative cells sorted from bone marrow.

The CDR3, as DNA: TGTGCCAGCAGCCAAGAACTAGCTACCACCGGGGAGCTGTTTTTT. Encoded protein: CASSQELATTGELFF. The chain combines TRBV4-2 with TRBJ2-2, with D possibly TRBD2 on 6 matching bases. Germline-derived CDR1 and CDR2 are LGHNA and YNFKEQ. Deletions cut 0 bases from V and 4 bases from J, with 9 bases between. This CDR3 is built from 15 residues.